These T cell receptor beta chains were read from a single sample in a study of regulatory T cells in long-lasting Graves disease. TCRdb reprocessed the multiplex PCR reads with MiXCR, giving one entry per CDR3 protein. The table has 540,000 or so distinct CDR3 sequences, roughly 13% seen once. These data also formed part of another study, on T cells in Graves' hyperthyroidism and ophthalmopathy.

The sample here was peripheral blood mononuclear cells (PBMCs), taken at new diagnosis, from a patient treated with antithyroid drugs. Receptors originate from a man aged 30 to 39 with Graves disease. Each CDR3 is given with its conserved first and last residue. D genes are given only for firm matches. Clone size, where shown, is once, few, many, or a class for clones that have expanded.

V gene: TRBV6-1; J gene: TRBJ2-7; D gene: NA; clone size: many; CDR3 protein: CASSRGTEQYF; CDR3 DNA: TGTGCCAGCAGTCGAGGCACCGAGCAGTACTTC
V gene: TRBV24-1; J gene: TRBJ2-1; D gene: NA; clone size: many; CDR3 protein: CATSDSSGAHNEQFF; CDR3 DNA: TGTGCCACCAGTGATTCGTCGGGGGCGCACAATGAGCAGTTCTTC
V gene: TRBV20-1; J gene: TRBJ2-3; D gene: NA; clone size: few; CDR3 protein: CSARGSGGFRTDTQYF; CDR3 DNA: TGCAGTGCTAGGGGATCCGGAGGATTCCGCACAGATACGCAGTATTTT
V gene: TRBV5-8; J gene: TRBJ1-2; D gene: NA; clone size: NA; CDR3 protein: CASSLTGFYGYTF; CDR3 DNA: TGTGCCAGCAGCTTAACAGGGTTTTATGGCTACACCTTC
V gene: TRBV14; J gene: TRBJ2-7; D gene: NA; clone size: NA; CDR3 protein: CASSHVRGGQGTYEQYF; CDR3 DNA: TGTGCCAGCAGCCACGTAAGGGGGGGCCAGGGCACCTACGAGCAGTACTTC
V gene: TRBV20-1; J gene: TRBJ2-7; D gene: TRBD1; clone size: many; CDR3 protein: CSVPRQGTSEQYF; CDR3 DNA: TGCAGCGTACCCCGACAGGGGACCTCCGAGCAGTACTTC
V gene: TRBV7-2; J gene: TRBJ2-3; D gene: TRBD2; clone size: few; CDR3 protein: CASSLEAGGTQYF; CDR3 DNA: TGTGCCAGCAGCTTAGAGGCGGGAGGAACGCAGTATTTT
V gene: TRBV29-1; J gene: TRBJ1-2; D gene: NA; clone size: many; CDR3 protein: CSVEDLGGNYGYTF; CDR3 DNA: TGCAGCGTTGAAGATCTTGGGGGTAACTATGGCTACACCTTC
V gene: TRBV27; J gene: TRBJ1-2; D gene: TRBD1; clone size: NA; CDR3 protein: CASSLGQGRRGYTF; CDR3 DNA: TGTGCCAGCAGTTTGGGACAGGGGAGGCGCGGCTACACCTTC
V gene: TRBV28; J gene: TRBJ2-7; D gene: NA; clone size: many; CDR3 protein: CATESGFYEQYF; CDR3 DNA: TGTGCCACCGAGTCAGGGTTCTACGAGCAGTACTTC
V gene: TRBV6-1; J gene: TRBJ1-6; D gene: NA; clone size: few; CDR3 protein: CASTPMGVGNSPLHF; CDR3 DNA: TGTGCCAGCACTCCTATGGGGGTTGGTAATTCACCCCTCCACTTT
V gene: TRBV9; J gene: TRBJ2-1; D gene: TRBD2; clone size: NA; CDR3 protein: CASSPRRTSRGGSYNEQFF; CDR3 DNA: TGTGCCAGCAGCCCCCGGAGGACTAGCAGAGGGGGCTCCTACAATGAGCAGTTCTTC
V gene: TRBV11-2; J gene: TRBJ2-7; D gene: TRBD1; clone size: few; CDR3 protein: CVSSSYRGDYEQYF; CDR3 DNA: TGTGTCAGCAGCTCCTACAGGGGGGACTACGAGCAGTACTTC
V gene: TRBV12-3/TRBV12-4; J gene: TRBJ2-1; D gene: TRBD2; clone size: few; CDR3 protein: CASSTSGRASGEQFF; CDR3 DNA: TGTGCCAGCAGTACTAGCGGGAGGGCCTCTGGTGAGCAGTTCTTC
V gene: TRBV29-1; J gene: TRBJ1-2; D gene: NA; clone size: many; CDR3 protein: CSVGTFTNYGYTF; CDR3 DNA: TGCAGCGTGGGGACATTTACTAACTATGGCTACACCTTC
V gene: TRBV5-5; J gene: TRBJ2-3; D gene: TRBD2; clone size: NA; CDR3 protein: CASSPSFGLARTDTQYF; CDR3 DNA: TGTGCCAGCAGCCCTTCCTTCGGACTAGCTAGAACAGATACGCAGTATTTT
V gene: TRBV4-1; J gene: TRBJ2-1; D gene: NA; clone size: few; CDR3 protein: CASSLTGVAYNEQFF; CDR3 DNA: TGCGCCAGCAGCCTTACGGGAGTGGCCTACAATGAGCAGTTCTTC
V gene: TRBV20-1; J gene: TRBJ2-1; D gene: TRBD2; clone size: few; CDR3 protein: CSVRGRGRALYEQFF; CDR3 DNA: TGCAGTGTCAGAGGGCGCGGGAGGGCCTTGTATGAGCAGTTCTTC
V gene: TRBV27; J gene: TRBJ2-2; D gene: NA; clone size: NA; CDR3 protein: CASSLLRRRGSNTGELFF; CDR3 DNA: TGTGCCAGCAGTTTACTGAGGAGGAGGGGTTCGAACACCGGGGAGCTGTTTTTT
V gene: TRBV30; J gene: TRBJ2-7; D gene: NA; clone size: NA; CDR3 protein: CAWSARGLPYEQYF; CDR3 DNA: TGTGCCTGGAGTGCCCGGGGGCTGCCCTACGAGCAGTACTTC
V gene: TRBV30; J gene: TRBJ2-5; D gene: NA; clone size: many; CDR3 protein: CAWSGEETQYF; CDR3 DNA: TGTGCCTGGAGTGGTGAAGAGACCCAGTACTTC
V gene: TRBV2; J gene: TRBJ2-4; D gene: NA; clone size: few; CDR3 protein: CASIDSSRQAKNIQYF; CDR3 DNA: TGTGCCAGCATAGACTCTTCACGGCAAGCCAAAAACATTCAGTACTTC
V gene: TRBV5-1; J gene: TRBJ2-7; D gene: TRBD2; clone size: many; CDR3 protein: CASSPPTSGYEQYF; CDR3 DNA: TGCGCCAGCAGCCCCCCGACTAGCGGGTACGAGCAGTACTTC
V gene: TRBV12-3/TRBV12-4; J gene: TRBJ1-2; D gene: TRBD1; clone size: many; CDR3 protein: CASSGDRGKDGYTF; CDR3 DNA: TGTGCCAGCAGTGGGGACAGGGGGAAGGATGGCTACACCTTC
V gene: TRBV13; J gene: TRBJ2-3; D gene: NA; clone size: many; CDR3 protein: CASSLRGLRRTDTQYF; CDR3 DNA: TGTGCCAGCAGCTTAAGAGGGCTGCGACGCACAGATACGCAGTATTTT
V gene: TRBV12-3/TRBV12-4; J gene: TRBJ1-6; D gene: NA; clone size: many; CDR3 protein: CASSFWATNSPLHF; CDR3 DNA: TGTGCCAGCAGTTTTTGGGCAACTAATTCACCCCTCCACTTT
V gene: TRBV4-2; J gene: TRBJ2-3; D gene: NA; clone size: many; CDR3 protein: CASSQGSEDTQYF; CDR3 DNA: TGTGCCAGCAGCCAAGGAAGCGAAGATACGCAGTATTTT
V gene: TRBV3-1; J gene: TRBJ2-1; D gene: NA; clone size: many; CDR3 protein: CASSQDQVGTSNEQFF; CDR3 DNA: TGTGCCAGCAGCCAAGATCAAGTTGGGACATCGAATGAGCAGTTCTTC
V gene: TRBV6-5; J gene: TRBJ1-5; D gene: NA; clone size: NA; CDR3 protein: CASSYGFPGPDQPQHF; CDR3 DNA: TGTGCCAGCAGTTACGGCTTTCCAGGGCCCGATCAGCCCCAGCATTTT
V gene: TRBV11-2; J gene: TRBJ2-1; D gene: TRBD2; clone size: many; CDR3 protein: CASSFRTSGRASYNEQFF; CDR3 DNA: TGTGCCAGCAGCTTCCGGACTAGCGGGAGGGCATCCTACAATGAGCAGTTCTTC
V gene: TRBV30; J gene: TRBJ1-4; D gene: TRBD1; clone size: NA; CDR3 protein: CAWSGGQGYNEKLFF; CDR3 DNA: TGTGCCTGGAGTGGGGGACAGGGTTATAATGAAAAACTGTTTTTT
V gene: TRBV20-1; J gene: TRBJ2-1; D gene: NA; clone size: many; CDR3 protein: CSAIGDGNNEQFF; CDR3 DNA: TGCAGTGCTATTGGGGACGGGAACAATGAGCAGTTCTTC
V gene: TRBV5-1; J gene: TRBJ2-7; D gene: TRBD1; clone size: many; CDR3 protein: CASRRGPSYEQYF; CDR3 DNA: TGCGCCAGCAGAAGGGGGCCCTCCTACGAGCAGTACTTC